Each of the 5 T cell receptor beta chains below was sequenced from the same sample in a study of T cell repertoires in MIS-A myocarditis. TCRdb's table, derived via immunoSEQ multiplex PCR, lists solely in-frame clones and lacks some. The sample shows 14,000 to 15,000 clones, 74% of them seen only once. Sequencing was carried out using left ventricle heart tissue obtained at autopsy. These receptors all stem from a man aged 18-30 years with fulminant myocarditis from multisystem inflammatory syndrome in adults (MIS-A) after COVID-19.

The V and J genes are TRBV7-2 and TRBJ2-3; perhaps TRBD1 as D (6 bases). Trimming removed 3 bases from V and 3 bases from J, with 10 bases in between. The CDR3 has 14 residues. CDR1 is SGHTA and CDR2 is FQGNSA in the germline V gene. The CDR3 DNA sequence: TGTGCCAGCAGCTTGGCTAGGGGGACAGATACGCAGTATTTT. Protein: CASSLARGTDTQYF.

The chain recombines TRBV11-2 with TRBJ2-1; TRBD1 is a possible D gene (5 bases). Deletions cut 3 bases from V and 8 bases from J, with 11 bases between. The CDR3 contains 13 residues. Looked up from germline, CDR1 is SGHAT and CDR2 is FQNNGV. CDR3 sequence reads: CASSFTGVDEQFF. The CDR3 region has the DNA TGTGCCAGCAGCTTTACAGGCGTCGATGAGCAGTTCTTC.

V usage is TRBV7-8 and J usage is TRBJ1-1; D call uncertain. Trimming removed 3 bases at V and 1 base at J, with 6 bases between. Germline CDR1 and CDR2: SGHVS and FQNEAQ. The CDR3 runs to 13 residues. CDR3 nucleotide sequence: TGTGCCAGCAGCTTTTTGACGAACACTGAAGCTTTCTTT. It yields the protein CASSFLTNTEAFF.

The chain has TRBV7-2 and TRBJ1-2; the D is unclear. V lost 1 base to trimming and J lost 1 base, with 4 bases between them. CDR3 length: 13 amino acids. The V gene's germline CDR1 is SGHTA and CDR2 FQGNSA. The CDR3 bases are TGTGCCAGCAGCTTAGAATTTAACTATGGCTACACCTTC. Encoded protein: CASSLEFNYGYTF.

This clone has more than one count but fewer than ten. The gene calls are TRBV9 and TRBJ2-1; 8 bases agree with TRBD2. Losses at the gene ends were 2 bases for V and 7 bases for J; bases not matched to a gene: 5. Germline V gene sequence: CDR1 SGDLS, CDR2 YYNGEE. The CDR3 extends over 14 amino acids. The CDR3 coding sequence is TGTGCCAGCAGCGTCAGCGGGAGCATAAATGAGCAGTTCTTC. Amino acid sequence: CASSVSGSINEQFF.